This passage covers 20 T cell receptor beta chains from one sample sequenced in a study of T cells in Graves' hyperthyroidism and ophthalmopathy. Amplified TCR beta CDR3 regions derived from RNA transcripts. The primer set for the first-round RT-PCR of the TCR CDR3 was HTBI. Using its own MiXCR run on the multiplex PCR reads, TCRdb lists one record per CDR3 protein. In the table there are about 420,000 distinct CDR3 sequences, around 16% of which are singletons. Specimen: blood. The source of these receptors is a woman in her late teens or twenties with Graves' hyperthyroidism.

This clonotype came up many times. The gene calls are TRBV7-2 and TRBJ1-1; possible D gene TRBD1, 5 bases. V dropped 5 bases and J dropped 4 bases, with 17 bases sitting between them. Germline values: CDR1 SGHTA, CDR2 FQGNSA. The CDR3 length is 15 residues. The CDR3 sequence: CASSPGGRESTEAFF. As DNA, the CDR3 is TGTGCCAGCAGCCCCGGGGGACGGGAGAGCACTGAAGCTTTCTTT.

This clonotype was detected many times. V and J are TRBV11-2 and TRBJ2-2, with TRBD1 matching over 8 bases. J was trimmed by 1 base and V by 3 bases; bases with no gene match: 7. The germline CDR1 and CDR2 sequences are SGHAT and FQNNGV. The CDR3 length is 17 residues. In nucleotides, the CDR3 is TGTGCCAGCAGCTTTCACGCCGGGACAGGGAACACCGGGGAGCTGTTTTTT. This gives the protein CASSFHAGTGNTGELFF.

This clonotype turned up a few times. The chain carries TRBV20-1 and TRBJ2-1; no definite D call. Between the trimmed V and J ends, which lost 7 bases and 9 bases, there was a span of 13 bases. The CDR3 extends over 11 amino acids. In germline, CDR1 is DFQATT, CDR2 SNEGSKA (reference sequence). CDR3 bases: TGCAGTGTTATGCTAGGCACTGAGCAGTTCTTC. Amino acid sequence: CSVMLGTEQFF.

This clonotype was detected many times. The J gene is TRBJ2-3, the V gene TRBV13, with D possibly TRBD2 on 5 matching bases. CDR3 length: 16 residues. Trimming took 5 bases from V and 2 from J, leaving 17 bases between them. Germline V gene lookup returns CDR1 PRHDT and CDR2 FYEKMQ (reference sequence). The CDR3 nucleotides read TGTGCCAGCAGCGCCTACCGCCACGGGGTCACAGATACGCAGTATTTT. Protein sequence: CASSAYRHGVTDTQYF.

The rearrangement links TRBV2 to TRBJ1-5; TRBD1 matches at 8 bases. Trimming took 6 bases from V and 6 from J; bases not matched to a gene: 7. Germline V gives CDR1 SNHLY, CDR2 FYNNEI. The CDR3 loop spans 14 amino acids. The CDR3 sequence: CASRPTGGFQPQHF. The DNA of the CDR3 is TGTGCCAGCAGACCTACAGGGGGGTTTCAGCCCCAGCATTTT.

The chain recombines TRBV3-1 with TRBJ1-3; TRBD1 is a possible D gene (5 bases). The germline gives CDR1 LGHDT, CDR2 YNNKEL (reference sequence). V gave up 9 bases and J gave up 2 bases, with 14 bases separating them. The CDR3 contains 14 residues. Here the CDR3 DNA reads TGTGCCAGTAACCAGGGAGGCACTGGAAACACCATATATTTT. This gives the protein CASNQGGTGNTIYF.

This clonotype was recorded at least ten times. The rearrangement uses TRBV3-1 and TRBJ1-5; 8 nucleotides line up with TRBD1. This CDR3 comprises 13 residues. Germline V CDR1 and CDR2: LGHDT, YNNKEL (reference sequence). The J segment lost 5 bases and the V segment lost 6 bases, leaving 3 bases of the junction unmatched. The CDR3 loop is CASSPQGDQPQHF. The CDR3 nucleotides are TGTGCCAGCAGTCCACAGGGGGATCAGCCCCAGCATTTT.

In this sample, this clonotype turned up many times. CDR3 nucleotide sequence: TGTGCCAGCAGCTTAGATCGGGGGCTAGCGGGTGCGTCTGGGGCCAACGTCCTGACTTTC. It translates to CASSLDRGLAGASGANVLTF. The rearrangement uses TRBV11-3 and TRBJ2-6, with 8 bases fitting TRBD2. The junction had 11 bases not matched to a gene; V was cut back by 0 bases and J by 1 base. In germline, CDR1 is SGHNT, CDR2 YENEEA. This CDR3 is 20 amino acids long.

This sequence joins TRBV11-3 and TRBJ2-4; no clear D. CDR3 length equals 17 residues. Trimming cost V 4 bases and J 1 base, with 17 bases left between them. Germline loops: CDR1 SGHNT, CDR2 YENEEA. CDR3: CASSSVTVYSAKNIQYF. The CDR3 nucleotides read TGTGCCAGCAGCTCAGTTACAGTTTATTCGGCCAAAAACATTCAGTACTTC. Together with reference TRBV11-3 and TRBJ2-4, the CDR3 gives the full variable domain: EAGVVQSPRYKIIEKKQPVAFWCNPISGHNTLYWYLQNLGQGPELLIRYENEEAVDDSQLPKDRFSAERLKGVDSTLKIQPAELGDSAVYLCASSSVTVYSAKNIQYFGAGTRLSVL.

This clonotype has ten or more counts. This chain links TRBV19 with TRBJ2-1; tentative D call: TRBD1 (6 bases). Trimming stripped 6 bases from V and 9 bases from J, with 15 bases between. Germline values: CDR1 LNHDA, CDR2 SQIVND (reference sequence). The length of the CDR3 is 13 residues. CDR3 in amino acids: CASRKQGMGEQFF. CDR3 in DNA: TGTGCCAGTAGGAAACAGGGAATGGGTGAGCAGTTCTTC.

This clonotype came up many times. This chain connects TRBV28 to TRBJ1-2; no reliable D call. V gave up 6 bases and J gave up 3 bases, with 23 bases separating them. Per germline, CDR1 MDHEN and CDR2 SYDVKM. The CDR3 is 17 amino acids. CDR3 sequence (DNA): TGTGCCAGCAGCTCCGGACGGGCTCTTTTGGGGTACTATGGCTACACCTTC. It codes for CASSSGRALLGYYGYTF.

This clonotype was seen only a few times. V usage is TRBV7-9 and J usage is TRBJ2-7, with D perhaps matching TRBD1 or TRBD2 (5 bases each). Germline CDR1 reads SEHNR; CDR2 reads FQNEAQ (reference sequence). The germline V and J ends were trimmed by 6 bases and 3 bases, with 18 bases remaining between them. The CDR3 consists of 15 residues. The CDR3 reads CASSHPGTVIYEQYF. The CDR3 coding sequence is TGTGCCAGCAGTCATCCCGGGACGGTTATCTACGAGCAGTACTTC.

V gene TRBV5-1 combines with J gene TRBJ2-5; 11 bases match TRBD1. Losses at the gene ends were 3 bases for V and 5 bases for J; bases not matched to a gene: 9. Germline V gene sequence: CDR1 SGHRS, CDR2 YFSETQ. The CDR3 spans 16 residues. The CDR3 nucleotides are TGCGCCAGCAGCTCAAGGGGACAGGGGGATTCGGAGACCCAGTACTTC. The encoded protein is CASSSRGQGDSETQYF.

This clonotype was counted a few times. The chain has TRBV5-5 and TRBJ1-5; D is ambiguous. CDR3 size: 15 residues. V lost 4 bases and J 1 base, leaving 12 bases between the germline ends. Germline lookup yields CDR1 SGHKS and CDR2 YYEKEE (reference sequence). The CDR3 DNA follows: TGTGCCAGCAGCCGTGGGGAAGGAAGCAATCAGCCCCAGCATTTT. Its protein product is CASSRGEGSNQPQHF.

The sample holds many counts of this clonotype. In nucleotides, the CDR3 is TGCGCCAGCAGTTACGACAGGGGCCTCCCTAACTATGGCTACACCTTC. As protein: CASSYDRGLPNYGYTF. V gene TRBV5-1 combines with J gene TRBJ1-2; 8 bases align to TRBD1. The J segment lost 0 bases and the V segment lost 5 bases, leaving 9 bases of the junction unmatched. This CDR3 contains 16 residues. Per germline, CDR1 SGHRS and CDR2 YFSETQ. Complete variable domain (other parts from reference TRBV5-1 and TRBJ1-2): KAGVTQTPRYLIKTRGQQVTLSCSPISGHRSVSWYQQTPGQGLQFLFEYFSETQRNKGNFPGRFSGRQFSNSRSEMNVSTLELGDSALYLCASSYDRGLPNYGYTFGSGTRLTVV.

This clonotype was seen ten or more times. The V gene is TRBV20-1, the J gene TRBJ2-3; D not certain. This CDR3 is 12 amino acids long. CDR1 is DFQATT, CDR2 SNEGSKA, per germline (reference sequence). In DNA, the CDR3 is TGCAGCGCATCAAGCAGCACAGATACGCAGTATTTT. Its translation is CSASSSTDTQYF.

This clonotype was seen more than once but under ten times. The rearrangement links TRBV19 to TRBJ2-1; D perhaps matches TRBD2 (7 bases). Germline loops: CDR1 LNHDA, CDR2 SQIVND (reference sequence). The V gene lost 3 bases and the J gene lost 8 bases, with 20 bases spanning the gap. This CDR3 has 16 residues. CDR3 amino acids: CASSIGGGGPRHEQFF. The CDR3 DNA reads as TGTGCCAGTAGTATTGGGGGGGGGGGCCCCCGGCATGAGCAGTTCTTC.

This clonotype was counted only a few times. A read error may be the cause here, since a much bigger clone is one base away. The chain links TRBV20-1 to TRBJ1-2, with 10 bases aligning to TRBD1. CDR3 length equals 13 residues. The germline CDR1 and CDR2 sequences are DFQATT and SNEGSKA (reference sequence). Losses at the gene ends were 1 base for V and 6 bases for J; bases not matched to a gene: 2. The CDR3 DNA follows: TGCAGTGCTAGAGCCGGGACAGGGGATGGCTACACCTTC. Its protein is CSARAGTGDGYTF.

In this sample, this clonotype turned up many times. The gene calls are TRBV27 and TRBJ2-3; D tentatively fits TRBD1 or TRBD2 (5 bases each). The CDR3 loop spans 15 amino acids. The germline gives CDR1 MNHEY, CDR2 SMNVEV (reference sequence). V lost 4 bases and J 7 bases, leaving 18 bases between the germline ends. CDR3 nucleotide sequence: TGTGCCAGCAGTTCACTCCGGGGACCAGGTAATACGCAGTATTTT. Translating gives CASSSLRGPGNTQYF.

This clonotype was seen many times. The chain recombines TRBV3-1 with TRBJ2-1; 8 positions match TRBD1. V shed 4 bases, J shed 9 bases, and the junction held 2 bases outside the gene matches. Germline CDR1 LGHDT, CDR2 YNNKEL (reference sequence). CDR3 length equals 12 residues. CDR3 coding DNA: TGTGCCAGCAGCCCCACAGGGGGTGAGCAGTTCTTC. Encoded protein: CASSPTGGEQFF.